Below, one T cell receptor beta chain is given with its context. Its target is not known. With V trimmed by 3 bases and J by 7 bases, 7 bases remained unmatched. This CDR3 comprises 14 residues. Germline CDR1 is SGHKS and CDR2 is YYEKEE (reference sequence). The record originates from a study of radiotherapy plus CTLA-4 blockade in lung cancer. Study context: Of all patients, approximately 18% responded objectively and 25% to 40% showed disease control.

Method: immunoSEQ multiplex PCR; TCRdb's copy keeps in-frame clones and lacks some. The table has just under 45,000 clones, around 70% seen once. Participants had chemo-refractory metastatic non-small-cell lung cancer and were treated with focal radiation plus ipilimumab CTLA-4 blockade. Findings of the study overall: Response, reportedly, was best predicted by interferon-beta along with early blood T cell clone dynamics.

The TCR sequence derives from a human donor with non-small cell lung cancer who had a partial response to radiotherapy plus ipilimumab. The rearrangement uses TRBV5-5 and TRBJ1-3, with TRBD1 identical over 7 bases. Source: peripheral blood, taken from a patient treated with radiotherapy plus ipilimumab. CDR3 DNA: TGTGCCAGCAGCTCGACAGGGCTTGACAACACCATATATTTT. As protein: CASSSTGLDNTIYF.